This section outlines one T cell receptor (beta chain) sequence together with its context. Per the study methods: Researchers report that nucleated cell counts were estimated from reference gene primer amplification. Assay: immunoSEQ multiplex PCR; the TCRdb copy retains only in-frame clones and omits some. For V, J and clone size, that table is used; D and trimming come from the DNA. The sample lists roughly 110,000 clones, 65% to 75% occurring once. The data were obtained in a study of blood T cell repertoires in COVID-19. Study background: T cells, B-cell-depleted T cells, or PBMCs supplied cDNA or gDNA.

CDR1 MDHEN and CDR2 SYDVKM come from the germline V gene. CDR3 length equals 12 residues. V was shortened by 1 base and J by 7 bases, with 4 bases between the two germline ends. This clonotype was sampled from a human donor with acute or convalescent COVID-19. The donor label of this sample is uncertain. Input material: peripheral blood. V is TRBV28 and J is TRBJ2-2; no reliable D call. CDR3 sequence: CASSLFHGELFF. Written as DNA, the CDR3 is TGTGCCAGCAGTTTATTCCACGGGGAGCTGTTTTTT.